This T cell receptor beta chain was documented in a study of T cell changes during pregnancy in multiple sclerosis. The trim removed 0 bases at V and 3 bases at J, leaving 6 bases unmatched. The CDR3 consists of 15 residues. Per germline, CDR1 SGDLS and CDR2 YYNGEE. Data came from immunoSEQ multiplex PCR; TCRdb stores just in-frame clones and leaves some out. The table has about 55,000 clones, approximately 93% seen once. The chain employs TRBV9 and TRBJ2-7; 7 bases match TRBD1. The sample in question was CD8+ T cells from peripheral blood mononuclear cells, obtained in the second trimester of pregnancy. This TCR was recovered from a female donor with multiple sclerosis, enrolled in a pregnancy study. The CDR3 DNA follows: TGTGCCAGCAGCGTAGATGACAGGGCGGTCTACGAGCAGTACTTC. Translating gives CASSVDDRAVYEQYF.